A single sample is the source of the 31 T cell receptor beta chains below, sequenced in a study of blood T cells in healthy people across ages. The use of a sample-barcoded 5' primer and a J-beta primer mix characterized a second PCR of about 6 to 11 cycles. One entry per CDR3 protein results from TCRdb running MiXCR on the 5' RACE reads. The sample lists around 1.1 million distinct CDR3 sequences, approximately 38% occurring once. Sequencing was performed on blood. The origin of the receptors is a man aged 18 to 30 in good health.

This rearrangement joins TRBV7-2 to TRBJ1-5; a weak D match, TRBD1 (6 bases). With 1 base removed from V and 8 bases from J, the gap between germline ends came to 12 bases. In germline, CDR1 is SGHTA, CDR2 FQGNSA. The CDR3 has 14 amino acids. The CDR3 bases are TGTGCCAGCAGCTTAGGTGGGGGGCTAGAGCCCCAGCATTTT. Translating gives CASSLGGGLEPQHF.

The V and J genes are TRBV24-1 and TRBJ2-6; the D is unclear. The CDR3 is 14 amino acids. Germline values: CDR1 KGHDR, CDR2 SFDVKD. V was trimmed by 5 bases and J by 1 base, leaving 5 bases between them. The CDR3 coding sequence is TGTGCCACCAGTGGTCCTTCTGGGGCCAACGTCCTGACTTTC. Its protein product is CATSGPSGANVLTF.

Concerning this clonotype itself: The germline gene is not matched at one end of the junction; a read error may be the cause. The V gene is TRBV12-3 or TRBV12-4, the J gene TRBJ2-3; 8 bases are a match to TRBD2. CDR3 size: 16 residues. As DNA, the CDR3 is TGTGCCAGCAGTTTAATAGGGACTAGTCGCACAGGTACGCAGTATTTT. This gives the protein CASSLIGTSRTGTQYF.

The V gene is TRBV29-1, the J gene TRBJ2-1; D is possibly TRBD1 (5 bases). V dropped 7 bases and J dropped 0 bases, with 28 bases sitting between them. CDR1 is SQVTM, CDR2 ANQGSEA, per germline. The CDR3 sequence is 19 residues long. CDR3 region: CSAEAGWSHYPSSYNEQFF. CDR3 DNA: TGCAGCGCTGAGGCAGGGTGGTCTCATTACCCCAGCTCCTACAATGAGCAGTTCTTC.

This chain links TRBV20-1 with TRBJ1-5; tentative D call: TRBD1 (5 bases). Between the trimmed V and J ends, which lost 0 bases and 4 bases, there was a span of 10 bases. Germline CDR1 DFQATT, CDR2 SNEGSKA (reference sequence). CDR3 length: 14 amino acids. The CDR3 nucleotides are TGCAGTGCTAGAGATCTGGACATAAATCAGCCCCAGCATTTT. This encodes CSARDLDINQPQHF.

The rearrangement joins TRBV7-9 to TRBJ2-6; 8 positions match TRBD1. The CDR3 runs 19 residues. Trimming took 3 bases from V and 1 from J; bases not matched to a gene: 11. Germline V gene lookup returns CDR1 SEHNR and CDR2 FQNEAQ (reference sequence). The CDR3 reads CASSFSGGARNSGANVLTF. CDR3 DNA sequence: TGTGCCAGCAGCTTCTCAGGGGGCGCCCGTAATTCTGGGGCCAACGTCCTGACTTTC.

J is TRBJ2-5 and V is TRBV29-1; D unclear. The CDR3 loop spans 13 amino acids. CDR1 and CDR2 (germline): SQVTM, ANQGSEA. V gave up 1 base and J gave up 4 bases, with 10 bases separating them. The CDR3 reads CSVEGNLGETQYF. CDR3 nucleotide sequence: TGCAGCGTTGAAGGAAATCTGGGAGAGACCCAGTACTTC.

The CDR3 coding sequence is TGTGCCAGCAGCTTAATTTTCGCTAGCGGGGTAAATGAGCAGTTCTTC. Translating it yields CASSLIFASGVNEQFF. V usage is TRBV7-9 and J usage is TRBJ2-1; TRBD2 agrees at 9 bases. V trimming: 2 bases; J trimming: 7 bases; junction bases outside the gene matches: 9. The CDR3 covers 16 residues. From germline, CDR1 is SEHNR and CDR2 FQNEAQ (reference sequence).

A note on this clonotype: At one end the junction does not follow the germline gene, possibly because of a read error. The chain is built from TRBV11-2 and TRBJ1-2; 10 bases are shared with TRBD1. Germline assignment: CDR1 SGHAT and CDR2 FQNNGV. The CDR3 length is 13 residues. The CDR3 DNA reads TGTGCCAACAGCTTAGGGACAGGGGCAGGCTACACCTTC. The encoded protein is CANSLGTGAGYTF. Supplemented by reference TRBV11-2 and TRBJ1-2, the full variable domain reads EAGVAQSPRYKIIEKRQSVAFWCNPISGHATLYWYQQILGQGPKLLIQFQNNGVVDDSQLPKDRFSAERLKGVDSTLKIQPAKLEDSAVYLCANSLGTGAGYTFGSGTRLTVV.

V and J are TRBV5-1 and TRBJ1-5, with D tentatively TRBD1 (6 bases). There are 15 residues in the CDR3. V lost 3 bases to trimming and J lost 3 bases, with 13 bases between them. CDR1 is SGHRS and CDR2 is YFSETQ in the germline V gene. For the CDR3, the DNA is TGCGCCAGCAGCTATCGGGGGGGCCCCAATCAGCCCCAGCATTTT. Translation gives CASSYRGGPNQPQHF.

The chain recombines TRBV20-1 with TRBJ1-4; D remains unclear. Trimming shortened V by 2 bases and J by 5 bases, and 12 bases separated the two germline ends. This CDR3 region has 14 residues. Germline CDR1 is DFQATT and CDR2 is SNEGSKA (reference sequence). The CDR3 nucleotides read TGCAGTGCTAGATATGGCTCGGGAAATGAAAAACTGTTTTTT. Encoded protein: CSARYGSGNEKLFF.

J is TRBJ1-2 and V is TRBV6-2 or TRBV6-3; no clear D gene. The ends were cut back, 7 bases at V and 7 bases at J, with 13 bases in the middle. CDR3 size: 12 residues. CDR1 is MNHEY, CDR2 SVGEGT, per germline. This chain's CDR3 is CASTVPGRGYTF. CDR3 DNA sequence: TGTGCCAGCACCGTTCCTGGTCGTGGCTACACCTTC.

This clonotype was counted only a few times. This chain connects TRBV28 to TRBJ2-2; 7 nucleotides agree with TRBD1. The CDR3 contains 15 residues. After removal of 6 bases from V and 0 bases from J, the junction contained 4 bases not matched to a gene. Germline CDR1 MDHEN, CDR2 SYDVKM. CDR3 nucleotides: TGTGCCAGCAGAGGGCAGGGGGCGAACACCGGGGAGCTGTTTTTT. Translation gives CASRGQGANTGELFF.

There are a few counts of this clonotype. V usage is TRBV12-3 or TRBV12-4 and J usage is TRBJ1-1, with a possible D match to TRBD1 (5 bases). The length of the CDR3 is 12 residues. Trimming cost V 6 bases and J 9 bases, with 14 bases left between them. The CDR3 DNA reads TGTGCCAGCAGAGAGGGACCGGGAAAAGCTTTCTTT. Translated, it gives CASREGPGKAFF.

This clonotype was seen a few times. This chain uses TRBV4-2 with TRBJ1-2; D gene ambiguous. This CDR3 comprises 16 residues. Germline CDR1 is LGHNA and CDR2 is YNFKEQ. Trimming stripped 6 bases from V and 1 base from J, with 18 bases between. This CDR3 is CASRHEASELNYGYTF. Here the CDR3 DNA reads TGTGCCAGCAGACACGAAGCCAGTGAACTTAACTATGGCTACACCTTC.

This clonotype was observed a few times. The rearrangement links TRBV4-2 to TRBJ2-7, with D possibly matching TRBD1 (6 bases). Germline assignment: CDR1 LGHNA and CDR2 YNFKEQ. With 0 bases removed from V and 4 bases from J, the gap between germline ends came to 16 bases. The CDR3 has 16 amino acids. CDR3 sequence (DNA): TGTGCCAGCAGCCAAGAAAGGGCAGGGGCTTTATACGAGCAGTACTTC. Its translation: CASSQERAGALYEQYF.

V is TRBV7-9 and J is TRBJ2-7; TRBD2 matches 9 bases. V shed 5 bases, J shed 1 base, and the junction held 6 bases outside the gene matches. This CDR3 is 15 amino acids long. Looked up from germline, CDR1 is SEHNR and CDR2 is FQNEAQ (reference sequence). The CDR3 coding sequence is TGTGCCAGCAGCCGAGCGCTAGCGGGATCCTACGAGCAGTACTTC. This translates into CASSRALAGSYEQYF.

This clonotype was seen only a few times. The V call is TRBV3-1, the J call TRBJ2-3; perhaps TRBD1 as D (5 bases). This CDR3 contains 14 residues. Trimming left V 1 base short and J 5 bases short, with 10 bases between. The germline gives CDR1 LGHDT, CDR2 YNNKEL (reference sequence). CDR3 nucleotides: TGTGCCAGCAGCCAAGCACAGGTAGGAGATACGCAGTATTTT. This codes for CASSQAQVGDTQYF.

V is TRBV7-2 and J is TRBJ2-7; TRBD2 agrees at 8 bases. J lost 7 bases, V lost 5 bases, and 7 bases had no gene match. The V gene's germline CDR1 is SGHTA and CDR2 FQGNSA. The CDR3 is 13 amino acids. CDR3: CASSVGTSNEQYF. For the CDR3, the DNA is TGTGCCAGCAGCGTAGGGACTAGTAATGAGCAGTACTTC.

The sample holds a few counts of this clonotype. The genes are TRBV7-8 and TRBJ1-1; weak D call: TRBD1 (5 bases). This CDR3 region has 15 residues. Germline CDR1 is SGHVS and CDR2 is FQNEAQ. Trimming took 4 bases from V and 3 from J, leaving 15 bases between them. The CDR3 sequence is CASSSRGAEYTEAFF. CDR3 nucleotides: TGTGCCAGCAGCTCCCGAGGGGCAGAGTACACTGAAGCTTTCTTT.

The rearrangement links TRBV6-2 or TRBV6-3 to TRBJ1-2; a weak D match, TRBD1 (5 bases). V lost 10 bases and J lost 2, with 14 bases in between. Germline loops: CDR1 MNHEY, CDR2 SVGEGT. The CDR3 length is 13 residues. The CDR3 region is CANTRTPNYGYTF. The CDR3 nucleotides read TGTGCCAACACCAGGACACCAAACTATGGCTACACCTTC.

This chain links TRBV5-1 with TRBJ1-1; D not resolved. The CDR3 length is 15 residues. The germline gives CDR1 SGHRS, CDR2 YFSETQ. V was cut by 0 bases and J by 7 bases, with 16 bases left in between. CDR3 residues: CASSLGTEQQIEAFF. The CDR3 DNA reads as TGCGCCAGCAGCTTGGGGACGGAGCAACAGATTGAAGCTTTCTTT.

V is TRBV27 and J is TRBJ1-1; the D gene is possibly TRBD1 (6 bases). The CDR3 is 15 residues long. Germline V gene data show CDR1 as MNHEY and CDR2 as SMNVEV (reference sequence). Trimming removed 8 bases from V and 5 bases from J, with 21 bases in between. The CDR3 sequence is CASRYTTGRGTEAFF. CDR3 DNA: TGTGCCAGCCGTTATACGACCGGAAGGGGGACTGAAGCTTTCTTT.

The V and J genes are TRBV6-2 or TRBV6-3 and TRBJ2-3, with D perhaps TRBD1 or TRBD2 (5 bases each). The CDR3 spans 15 residues. The V and J ends lost 6 bases and 2 bases respectively, with 15 bases between them. Per the germline V gene, CDR1 is MNHEY and CDR2 is SVGEGT. The chain's CDR3 is CASSPRDHPTDTQYF. The CDR3 DNA follows: TGTGCCAGCAGCCCTCGGGACCACCCCACAGATACGCAGTATTTT.

This clonotype occurred a few times. The chain employs TRBV27 and TRBJ2-1; no clear D gene. The germline V gene encodes CDR1 MNHEY and CDR2 SMNVEV (reference sequence). V lost 5 bases and J lost 7, with 18 bases in between. The CDR3 sequence is 15 residues long. This chain's CDR3 is CASSLKYPRSNEQFF. CDR3 nucleotide sequence: TGTGCCAGCAGTCTCAAGTACCCTCGATCAAATGAGCAGTTCTTC.

The rearrangement joins TRBV12-5 to TRBJ1-1; D uncertain. Trimming left V 3 bases short and J 6 bases short, with 14 bases between. Germline V gene lookup returns CDR1 LGHNT and CDR2 FRNRAP. The CDR3 contains 14 residues. CDR3 nucleotide sequence: TGTGCTAGTGGTTTCACAGCGGAGTCTTCTGAAGCTTTCTTT. It is translated as CASGFTAESSEAFF.

This clonotype was recorded a few times. The V call is TRBV20-1, the J call TRBJ2-1; D is unclear. In germline, CDR1 is DFQATT, CDR2 SNEGSKA (reference sequence). The CDR3 runs to 10 residues. Trimming stripped 4 bases from V and 8 bases from J, with 6 bases between. CDR3 nucleotides: TGCAGTGCTATTGGGGATGAGCAGTTCTTC. It yields the protein CSAIGDEQFF.

This clonotype was seen many times. The chain has TRBV10-3 and TRBJ2-3; D is ambiguous. Germline V gene data show CDR1 as ENHRY and CDR2 as SYGVKD. With 0 bases removed from V and 4 bases from J, the gap between germline ends came to 8 bases. This CDR3 comprises 14 residues. This CDR3 reads CAISESITSDTQYF. CDR3 DNA sequence: TGTGCCATCAGTGAGTCGATTACTTCAGATACGCAGTATTTT.

The genes are TRBV5-1 and TRBJ1-2; D perhaps matches TRBD1 (5 bases). V lost 2 bases and J 1 base, leaving 18 bases between the germline ends. The CDR3 totals 17 residues. Looked up from germline, CDR1 is SGHRS and CDR2 is YFSETQ. The CDR3, as DNA: TGCGCCAGCAGCTTTCTACCCGCATCCGACAGTAACTATGGCTACACCTTC. Translated: CASSFLPASDSNYGYTF.

This clonotype was counted at least ten times. The chain recombines TRBV9 with TRBJ2-1; 9 nucleotides line up with TRBD2. Germline CDR1 and CDR2: SGDLS and YYNGEE. Unmatched junction bases numbered 2, after V lost 2 bases and J lost 2 bases. CDR3 size: 15 residues. CDR3 amino acids: CASSVSGGPYNEQFF. DNA for the CDR3: TGTGCCAGCAGCGTTAGCGGGGGCCCCTACAATGAGCAGTTCTTC.

This clonotype appeared a few times. The rearrangement links TRBV6-5 to TRBJ2-7; 7 nucleotides agree with TRBD1. Germline lookup yields CDR1 MNHEY and CDR2 SVGAGI. This CDR3 is 15 amino acids long. V dropped 2 bases and J dropped 2; count of bases not matched to a gene: 6. The CDR3 here is CASSYTRTGAYEQYF. CDR3 DNA sequence: TGTGCCAGCAGTTACACCCGGACAGGAGCCTACGAGCAGTACTTC.